The rows below give T cell receptor beta chains drawn from one sample of a study of vaccination and CD4 T cells after COVID-19. Each CDR3 protein is one row after TCRdb ran MiXCR on the PCR reads. The data show 20,000 to 30,000 distinct CDR3 sequences, with around 49% seen just once and more than 1% held by the top ten. This specimen consisted of CD4+ T cells from blood, obtained before SARS-CoV-2 vaccination. The receptors stem from a human donor who had recovered from COVID-19. The conserved cysteine and the conserved F or W are not part of the CDR3 here.

V gene: TRBV7-2; J gene: TRBJ2-4; CDR3 protein: ASSLESQGWNIQY
V gene: TRBV28; J gene: TRBJ2-3; CDR3 protein: ASRTSGSGDTQY
V gene: TRBV6-1; J gene: TRBJ1-6; CDR3 protein: ASSLNVGSPLH
V gene: TRBV20-1; J gene: TRBJ2-3; CDR3 protein: SASMGWTDTQY
V gene: TRBV28; J gene: TRBJ2-1; CDR3 protein: ASSSPSIEQF
V gene: TRBV7-2; J gene: TRBJ2-2; CDR3 protein: ASSPWGTNTGELF
V gene: TRBV7-9; J gene: TRBJ1-2; CDR3 protein: ASSLGPQDGYT
V gene: TRBV6-1; J gene: TRBJ2-3; CDR3 protein: ASREGLAATDTQY
V gene: TRBV20-1; J gene: TRBJ1-2; CDR3 protein: SASLSPVQGYT
V gene: TRBV7-2; J gene: TRBJ2-4; CDR3 protein: ASSLGGSAKNIQY
V gene: TRBV7-2; J gene: TRBJ1-3; CDR3 protein: ASSLSGGLTSAGNTIY
V gene: TRBV4-1; J gene: TRBJ2-3; CDR3 protein: ASSQGLGRGRGDTQY
V gene: TRBV28; J gene: TRBJ2-7; CDR3 protein: ASSSTGGLAGSTASYEQY
V gene: TRBV9; J gene: TRBJ1-1; CDR3 protein: ASSFSSETEAF
V gene: TRBV6-2/TRBV6-3; J gene: TRBJ1-1; CDR3 protein: ASSYSTFGRLVAEAF
V gene: TRBV7-2; J gene: TRBJ2-3; CDR3 protein: ASSSLADTQY
V gene: TRBV10-3; J gene: TRBJ2-7; CDR3 protein: AISERQGTPSQY
V gene: TRBV5-4; J gene: TRBJ2-5; CDR3 protein: ASRRRDSQETQY
V gene: TRBV7-3; J gene: TRBJ2-5; CDR3 protein: ASSLRTQETQY
V gene: TRBV10-1; J gene: TRBJ1-1; CDR3 protein: ASSEGWSTEAF
V gene: TRBV28; J gene: TRBJ2-3; CDR3 protein: ASGPGQGSTDTQY
V gene: TRBV19; J gene: TRBJ2-3; CDR3 protein: ASSTGTSGKTDTQY
V gene: TRBV6-2/TRBV6-3; J gene: TRBJ1-5; CDR3 protein: ASSQGVNNQPQH
V gene: TRBV28; J gene: TRBJ1-1; CDR3 protein: ASSNSRVMNTEAF
V gene: TRBV24-1; J gene: TRBJ1-4; CDR3 protein: ATSDFGEKLF
V gene: TRBV19; J gene: TRBJ2-3; CDR3 protein: ASSLSGPGKGTDTQY
V gene: TRBV6-1; J gene: TRBJ2-7; CDR3 protein: ASRRTVFPPYEQY
V gene: TRBV6-1; J gene: TRBJ2-5; CDR3 protein: AISGMGNQETQY
V gene: TRBV5-1; J gene: TRBJ2-2; CDR3 protein: ASSPGLDRNTGELF
V gene: TRBV20-1; J gene: TRBJ2-2; CDR3 protein: SARDLNMGLSNTGELF
V gene: TRBV29-1; J gene: TRBJ2-1; CDR3 protein: SAAKGSYNEQF
V gene: TRBV7-9; J gene: TRBJ2-2; CDR3 protein: ASRTGKGSGMNTGELF